This T cell receptor beta chain is drawn from a study of identical twins (dated by TCRdb to about 2016). Background on the whole study: To test whether fetal clonotypes persist, the study used deep sequencing on TCR alpha and beta repertoires from monozygotic twins, unrelated adults of various ages, and cord blood. To rule out contamination, the twin experiments were replicated at different times with different library preparation protocols. What the work shows at the level of the full study, not this receptor alone: Compared with coincidental sharing between unrelated individuals, out-of-frame TCR alpha sequences shared between twins had an excess of sequences with low generation probability. A weaker excess of twin sharing was found in beta out-of-frame sequences because the signal-to-noise ratio was lowered by fewer shared sequences. Fewer insertions were carried by abundant cord blood beta clonotypes, a similar but weaker trend appeared in young adult naive repertoires, and no such trend appeared in memory repertoires. Invariant T cells such as MAIT and iNKT could partly confound zero-insertion analyses, though diverse VJ usage argued against this for most clonotypes. Recombination models systematically underestimated out-of-frame TCR alpha sharing in monozygotic twins but agreed with sharing between unrelated individuals. Conclusions relied on cross-sectional statistical analysis, since the same donors could not be followed over many years.

The library was prepared using 5' RACE. Sequenced on an Illumina HiSeq 2000. A universal primer binding site was added through template switching, and the final cDNA carried a unique molecular identifier so that TCR cDNA molecules could be counted accurately. Specific primers in the conserved constant-segment region were used to synthesize first-strand cDNA for the TCR alpha and beta chains. To control for contamination, each cDNA library was double barcoded with a SMART-Mk sample barcode plus Illumina barcodes. TruSeq adapter sequences along with Illumina sample barcodes were introduced in two successive PCR steps. The Illumina HiSeq platform was used with custom primers to sequence TCR alpha and beta cDNA libraries. The published analysis was carried out like this. Raw reads were processed with MiGEC to extract unique molecular identifiers, and MiXCR was used to determine CDR3 positions. For each individual, recombination models were inferred using an EM algorithm with the repgenHMM and IGoR tools. Shared clonotype analysis was performed with the tcR package in R, normalizing sharing by the product of cloneset sizes. To study raw recombination without the effects of thymic and clonal selection, out-of-frame nonproductive sequences were analyzed. TCRdb reprocessing: public reads trimmed at Q25 with fastp, clones called with MiXCR, in-frame beta chains kept. Duplicate CDR3 protein sequences are folded into a single record with the most common DNA and genes. For this entry, the V and J calls and clone size follow TCRdb and not the study's own pipeline. This sample gives 700,000 or so distinct CDR3 sequences in total; 8.6% of them show up just once. Approximately 0.94% of the sample comes from the top ten.

With regard to this clonotype: Its specific antigen is unknown. Per-base qualities were not stored, and no clone one base away is much larger.

All donors were healthy Caucasians. The twin cohort comprised three pairs of female monozygotic twins, all aged roughly 18 to 29 years. RNA for TCR libraries was isolated from peripheral blood mononuclear cells. These data were also filed under a second study, of yellow fever vaccine responses in identical twins. As that second paper reports: The T cell response to vaccination in identical twins was reported by the authors to appear partly convergent and partly personalized. Focusing on identical twins, the study followed the T cell clones that responded to the vaccine, and did so with precision.

The source is a young woman in good health. Sample: PBMCs.

The DNA sequence follows: TGTGCCAGCAGCCAAGTTGAGTGGGGCTCCTACAATGAGCAGTTCTTC. It specifies CASSQVEWGSYNEQFF. The chain links TRBV4-2 with TRBJ2-1; the D gene assignment is ambiguous. Reading from cysteine to phenylalanine, the CDR3 counts 16 amino acids. Of all the DNA, just the CDR3 is kept, 48 bases in frame from base 1. The V end loses 1 base and the J end loses 0 bases, and a stretch of 10 bases separates them. The germline V gene provides CDR1 LGHNA and CDR2 YNFKEQ.